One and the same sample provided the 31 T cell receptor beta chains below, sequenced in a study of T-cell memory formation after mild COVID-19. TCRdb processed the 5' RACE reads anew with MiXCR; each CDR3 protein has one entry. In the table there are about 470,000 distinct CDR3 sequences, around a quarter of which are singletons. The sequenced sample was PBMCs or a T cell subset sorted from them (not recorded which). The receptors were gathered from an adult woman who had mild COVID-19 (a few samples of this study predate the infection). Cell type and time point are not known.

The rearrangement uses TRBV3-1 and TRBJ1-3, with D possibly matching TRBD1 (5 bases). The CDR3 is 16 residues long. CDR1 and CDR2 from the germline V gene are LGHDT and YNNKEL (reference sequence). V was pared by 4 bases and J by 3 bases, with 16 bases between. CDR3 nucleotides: TGTGCCAGCAGCCCCCCGGGACGATCTGATGGAAACACCATATATTTT. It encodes CASSPPGRSDGNTIYF.

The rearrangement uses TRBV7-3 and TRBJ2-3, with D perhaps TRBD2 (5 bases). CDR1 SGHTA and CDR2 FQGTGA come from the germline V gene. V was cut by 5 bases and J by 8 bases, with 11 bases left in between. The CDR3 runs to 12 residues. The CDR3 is CASSVPAGTQYF. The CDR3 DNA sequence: TGTGCCAGCAGCGTCCCTGCGGGTACGCAGTATTTT. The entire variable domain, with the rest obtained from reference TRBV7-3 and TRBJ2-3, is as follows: GAGVSQTPSNKVTEKGKYVELRCDPISGHTALYWYRQSLGQGPEFLIYFQGTGAADDSGLPNDRFFAVRPEGSVSTLKIQRTERGDSAVYLCASSVPAGTQYFGPGTRLTVL.

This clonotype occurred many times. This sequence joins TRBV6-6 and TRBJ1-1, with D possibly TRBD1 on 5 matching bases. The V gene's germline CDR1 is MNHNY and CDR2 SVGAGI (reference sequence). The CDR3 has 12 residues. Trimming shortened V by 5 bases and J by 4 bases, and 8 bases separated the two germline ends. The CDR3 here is CASSPGSTEAFF. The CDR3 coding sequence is TGTGCCAGCAGTCCAGGGAGCACTGAAGCTTTCTTT.

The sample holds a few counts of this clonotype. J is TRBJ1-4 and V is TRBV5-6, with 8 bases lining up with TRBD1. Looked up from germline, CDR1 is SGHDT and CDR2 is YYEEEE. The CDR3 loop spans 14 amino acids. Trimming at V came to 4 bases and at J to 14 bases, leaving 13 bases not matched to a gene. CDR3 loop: CASSGLKTGGTLFF. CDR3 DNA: TGTGCCAGCAGCGGATTAAAAACAGGGGGAACGCTGTTTTTT.

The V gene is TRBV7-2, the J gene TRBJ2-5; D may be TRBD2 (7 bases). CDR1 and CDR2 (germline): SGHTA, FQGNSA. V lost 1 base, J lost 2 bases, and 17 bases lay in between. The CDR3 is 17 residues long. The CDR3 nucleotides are TGTGCCAGCAGCTTAGAGTCCGGGGGGCTTCGACAAGAGACCCAGTACTTC. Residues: CASSLESGGLRQETQYF.

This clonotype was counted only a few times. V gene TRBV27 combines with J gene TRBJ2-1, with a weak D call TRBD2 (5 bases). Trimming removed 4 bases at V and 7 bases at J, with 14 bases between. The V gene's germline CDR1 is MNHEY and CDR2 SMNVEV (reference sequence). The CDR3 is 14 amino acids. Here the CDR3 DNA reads TGTGCCAGCAGTTCCGCCGGGATCTCAAATGAGCAGTTCTTC. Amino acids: CASSSAGISNEQFF.

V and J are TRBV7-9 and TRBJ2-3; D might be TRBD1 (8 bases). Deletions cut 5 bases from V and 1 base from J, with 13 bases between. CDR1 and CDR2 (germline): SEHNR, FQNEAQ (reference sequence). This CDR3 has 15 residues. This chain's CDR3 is CASSRTGGGTDTQYF. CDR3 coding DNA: TGTGCCAGCAGCCGTACAGGGGGGGGCACAGATACGCAGTATTTT.

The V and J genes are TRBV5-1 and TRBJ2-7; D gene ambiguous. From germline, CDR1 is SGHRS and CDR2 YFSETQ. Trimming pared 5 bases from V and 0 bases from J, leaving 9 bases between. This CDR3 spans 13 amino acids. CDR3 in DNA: TGCGCCAGCAGGACCTACAGCTCCTACGAGCAGTACTTC. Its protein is CASRTYSSYEQYF.

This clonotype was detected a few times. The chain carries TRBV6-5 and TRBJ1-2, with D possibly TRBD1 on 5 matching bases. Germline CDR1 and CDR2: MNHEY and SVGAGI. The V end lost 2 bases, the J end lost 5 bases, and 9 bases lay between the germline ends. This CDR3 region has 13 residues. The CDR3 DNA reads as TGTGCCAGCAGTTACAACAGGCTTTATGGCTACACCTTC. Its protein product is CASSYNRLYGYTF.

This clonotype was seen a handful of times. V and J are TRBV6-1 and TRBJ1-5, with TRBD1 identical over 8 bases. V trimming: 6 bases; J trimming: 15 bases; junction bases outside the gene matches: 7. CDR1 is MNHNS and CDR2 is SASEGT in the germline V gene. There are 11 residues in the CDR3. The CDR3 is CASRGTGDGHF. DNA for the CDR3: TGTGCCAGCAGAGGGACAGGTGACGGGCATTTT.

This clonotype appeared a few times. DNA for the CDR3: TGTGCCAGCAGCCCTTTGGGACTAGCGGGACCAGCGCTCTACGAGCAGTACTTC. Its translation is CASSPLGLAGPALYEQYF. The chain recombines TRBV7-2 with TRBJ2-7; TRBD2 aligns across 13 bases. Germline lookup yields CDR1 SGHTA and CDR2 FQGNSA. Trimming took 5 bases from V and 3 from J; bases not matched to a gene: 13. CDR3 length equals 18 residues.

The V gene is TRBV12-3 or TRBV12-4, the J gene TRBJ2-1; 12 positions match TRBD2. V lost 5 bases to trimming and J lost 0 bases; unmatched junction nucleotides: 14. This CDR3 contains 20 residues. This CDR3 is CASSAGLAGPDLSSYNEQFF. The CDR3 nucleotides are TGTGCCAGCAGTGCGGGACTAGCGGGCCCTGATTTAAGCTCCTACAATGAGCAGTTCTTC.

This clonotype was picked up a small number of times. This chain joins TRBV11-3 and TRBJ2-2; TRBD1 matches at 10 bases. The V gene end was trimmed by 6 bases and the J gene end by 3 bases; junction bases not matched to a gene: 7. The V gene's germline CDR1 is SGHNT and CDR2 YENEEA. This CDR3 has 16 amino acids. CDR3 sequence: CASRDRTGGYTGELFF. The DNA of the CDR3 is TGTGCCAGCAGAGATAGGACAGGGGGATACACCGGGGAGCTGTTTTTT.

The CDR3 loop reads CASSSWRGPNNEQFF. DNA of the CDR3: TGTGCCAGCAGTTCCTGGCGGGGCCCTAACAATGAGCAGTTCTTC. V gene TRBV12-3 or TRBV12-4 combines with J gene TRBJ2-1; TRBD2 might be the D (6 bases). Trimming cost V 4 bases and J 5 bases, with 15 bases left between them. The CDR3 extends over 15 amino acids.

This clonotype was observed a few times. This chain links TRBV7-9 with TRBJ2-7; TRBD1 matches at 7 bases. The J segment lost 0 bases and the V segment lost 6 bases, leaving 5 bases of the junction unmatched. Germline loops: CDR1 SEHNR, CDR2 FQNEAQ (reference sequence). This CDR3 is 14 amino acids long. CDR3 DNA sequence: TGTGCCAGCAGTTCGACAGGGATCTCCTACGAGCAGTACTTC. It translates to CASSSTGISYEQYF. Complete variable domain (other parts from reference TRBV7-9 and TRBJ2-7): DTGVSQNPRHKITKRGQNVTFRCDPISEHNRLYWYRQTLGQGPEFLTYFQNEAQLEKSRLLSDRFSAERPKGSFSTLEIQRTEQGDSAMYLCASSSTGISYEQYFGPGTRLTVT.

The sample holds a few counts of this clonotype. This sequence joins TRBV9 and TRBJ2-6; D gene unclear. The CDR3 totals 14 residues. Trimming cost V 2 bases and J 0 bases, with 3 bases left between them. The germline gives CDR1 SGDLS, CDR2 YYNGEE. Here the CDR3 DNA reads TGTGCCAGCAGCGTGAGCTCTGGGGCCAACGTCCTGACTTTC. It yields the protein CASSVSSGANVLTF.

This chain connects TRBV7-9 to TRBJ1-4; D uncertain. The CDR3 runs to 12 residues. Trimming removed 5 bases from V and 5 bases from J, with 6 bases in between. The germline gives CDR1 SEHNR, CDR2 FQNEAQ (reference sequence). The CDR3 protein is CASSHQNEKLFF. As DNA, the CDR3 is TGTGCCAGCAGCCATCAAAATGAAAAACTGTTTTTT.

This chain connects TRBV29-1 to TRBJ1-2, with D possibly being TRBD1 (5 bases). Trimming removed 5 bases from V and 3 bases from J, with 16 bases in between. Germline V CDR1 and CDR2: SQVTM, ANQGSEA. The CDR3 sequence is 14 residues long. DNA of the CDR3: TGCAGCGTTCGGAGGGACGGATACTACTATGGCTACACCTTC. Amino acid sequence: CSVRRDGYYYGYTF.

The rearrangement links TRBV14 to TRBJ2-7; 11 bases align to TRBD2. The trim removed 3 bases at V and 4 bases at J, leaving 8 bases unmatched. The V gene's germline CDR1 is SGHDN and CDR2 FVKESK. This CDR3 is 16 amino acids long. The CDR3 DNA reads TGTGCCAGCAGCCATCCGAGACTAGCGGGAACGTACGAGCAGTACTTC. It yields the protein CASSHPRLAGTYEQYF. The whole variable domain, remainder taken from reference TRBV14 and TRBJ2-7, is EAGVTQFPSHSVIEKGQTVTLRCDPISGHDNLYWYRRVMGKEIKFLLHFVKESKQDESGMPNNRFLAERTGGTYSTLKVQPAELEDSGVYFCASSHPRLAGTYEQYFGPGTRLTVT.

The DNA for the CDR3 is TGCGCCAGCAGCATGAAACAGGGTCCTCAAAACATTCAGTACTTC. Its translation: CASSMKQGPQNIQYF. The chain is built from TRBV5-1 and TRBJ2-4; D perhaps matches TRBD1 (6 bases). Trimming took 4 bases from V and 5 from J, leaving 16 bases between them. CDR1 and CDR2 from the germline V gene are SGHRS and YFSETQ. The CDR3 contains 15 residues.

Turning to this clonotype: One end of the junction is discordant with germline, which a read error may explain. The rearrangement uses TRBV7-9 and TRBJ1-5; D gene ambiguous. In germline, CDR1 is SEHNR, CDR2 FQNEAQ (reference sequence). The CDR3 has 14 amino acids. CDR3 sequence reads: CASSLGWVRQPQHF. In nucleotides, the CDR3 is TGTGCCAGCAGTTTAGGGTGGGTCCGACAGCCCCAGCATTTT.

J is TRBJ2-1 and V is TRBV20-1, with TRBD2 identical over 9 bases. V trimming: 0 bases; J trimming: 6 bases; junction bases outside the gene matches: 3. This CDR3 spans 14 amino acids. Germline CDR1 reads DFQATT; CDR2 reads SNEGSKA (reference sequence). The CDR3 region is CSARDSGSSNEQFF. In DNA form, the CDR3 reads TGCAGTGCTAGAGATAGCGGGAGTAGCAATGAGCAGTTCTTC.

The CDR3 reads CASSLDLLAGGQETQYF. CDR3 DNA: TGTGCCAGCAGCTTAGATCTGCTAGCGGGAGGACAAGAGACCCAGTACTTC. J is TRBJ2-5 and V is TRBV11-2; 11 bases fit TRBD2. The CDR3 loop spans 17 amino acids. Trimming took 0 bases from V and 2 from J; bases not matched to a gene: 5. The germline CDR1 and CDR2 sequences are SGHAT and FQNNGV.

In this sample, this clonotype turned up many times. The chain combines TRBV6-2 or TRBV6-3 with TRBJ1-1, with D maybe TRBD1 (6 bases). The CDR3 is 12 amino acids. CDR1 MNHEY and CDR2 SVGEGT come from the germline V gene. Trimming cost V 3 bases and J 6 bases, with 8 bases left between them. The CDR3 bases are TGTGCCAGCAGTTATGGGGGCTCTGAAGCTTTCTTT. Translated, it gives CASSYGGSEAFF.

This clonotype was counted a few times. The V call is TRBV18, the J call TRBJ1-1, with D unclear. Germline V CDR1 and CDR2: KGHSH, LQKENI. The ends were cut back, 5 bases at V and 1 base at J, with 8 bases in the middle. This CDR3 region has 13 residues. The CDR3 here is CASSSTQNTEAFF. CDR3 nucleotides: TGTGCCAGCTCATCGACACAGAACACTGAAGCTTTCTTT.

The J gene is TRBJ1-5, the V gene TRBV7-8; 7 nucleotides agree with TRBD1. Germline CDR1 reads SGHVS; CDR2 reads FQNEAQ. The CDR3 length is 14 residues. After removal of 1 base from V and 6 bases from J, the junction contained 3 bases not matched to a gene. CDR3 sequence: CASSLVGGGQPQHF. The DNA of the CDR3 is TGTGCCAGCAGCTTAGTAGGGGGCGGTCAGCCCCAGCATTTT.

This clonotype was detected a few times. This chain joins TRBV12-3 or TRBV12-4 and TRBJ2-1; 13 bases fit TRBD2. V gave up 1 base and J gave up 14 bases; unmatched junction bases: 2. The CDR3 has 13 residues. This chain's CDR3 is CASSLEGLAGKFF. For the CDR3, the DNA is TGTGCCAGCAGTTTAGAGGGACTAGCGGGGAAGTTCTTC.

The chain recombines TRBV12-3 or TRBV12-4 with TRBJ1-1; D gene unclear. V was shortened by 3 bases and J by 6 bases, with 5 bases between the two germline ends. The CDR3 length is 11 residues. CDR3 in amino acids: CASSFRSEAFF. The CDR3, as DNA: TGTGCCAGCAGTTTCAGATCTGAAGCTTTCTTT.

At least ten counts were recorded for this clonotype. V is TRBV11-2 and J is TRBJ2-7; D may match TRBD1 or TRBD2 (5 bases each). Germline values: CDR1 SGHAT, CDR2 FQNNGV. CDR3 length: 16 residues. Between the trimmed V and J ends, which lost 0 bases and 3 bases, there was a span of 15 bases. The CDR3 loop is CASSLDPRGVNYEQYF. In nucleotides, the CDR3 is TGTGCCAGCAGCTTAGATCCCCGAGGGGTGAACTACGAGCAGTACTTC.

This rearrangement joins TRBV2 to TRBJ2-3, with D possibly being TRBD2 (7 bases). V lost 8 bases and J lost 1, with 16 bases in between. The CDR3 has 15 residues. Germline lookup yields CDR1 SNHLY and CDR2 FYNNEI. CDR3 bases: TGTGCCAGCGATGGGGGGGGGCTGCGCACAGATACGCAGTATTTT. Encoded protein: CASDGGGLRTDTQYF.

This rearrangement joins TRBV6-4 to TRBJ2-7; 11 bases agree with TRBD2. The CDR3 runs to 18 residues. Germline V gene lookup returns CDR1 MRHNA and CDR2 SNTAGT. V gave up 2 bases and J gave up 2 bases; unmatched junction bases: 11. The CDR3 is CASSDPSSPSGGTYEQYF. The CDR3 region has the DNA TGTGCCAGCAGTGACCCCTCGTCACCTAGCGGGGGGACCTACGAGCAGTACTTC.